Described below is a single TCR beta chain sequence and its context. This CDR3 region has 14 residues. The V and J ends lost 6 bases and 4 bases, in that order; junction bases with no gene match: 6. Germline V gives CDR1 MNHEY, CDR2 SMNVEV (reference sequence). The sample is drawn from a study of OX40 agonist ivuxolimab in advanced cancers. TCRdb keeps only in-frame clones here, not all; method: immunoSEQ multiplex PCR. The table shows 45,000 to 50,000 clones, with about 85% occurring only once. V and J are TRBV27 and TRBJ1-1; 9 bases match TRBD1. The sequences come from CD4+ or CD8+ T cells sorted from blood, collected in a trial of the OX40 agonist ivuxolimab. The receptor was isolated from an adult with an advanced solid tumor such as melanoma, head and neck, liver or kidney cancer. The DNA for the CDR3 is TGTGCCAGCAGCCCTTGGGGACAGGGCACTGAAGCTTTCTTT. Its protein product is CASSPWGQGTEAFF.